The entry below gives a single T cell receptor (beta chain) sequence along with its context. Its antigen remains unknown. This CDR3 has 20 amino acids. Losses at the gene ends were 3 bases for V and 3 bases for J; bases not matched to a gene: 12. CDR1 is SNHLY and CDR2 is FYNNEI in the germline V gene. This sample is drawn from a study of T cell responses to AZD1222 COVID-19 vaccine. Findings and caveats of the study: Among vaccine-associated CD4 TCRs, coverage spanned spike, with dominance at 160-218 and 743-854.

Profiling relied on immunoSEQ multiplex PCR, and the TCRdb table lists in-frame clones only, not all of them. This table holds approximately 130,000 clones, 90% found once. The receptor was derived from an adult in good health. The sequenced sample was peripheral blood, obtained on day 0 of AZD1222 vaccination. The rearrangement links TRBV2 to TRBJ2-2; 14 bases agree with TRBD2. CDR3: CASSDSGGTSGRMYTGELFF. The CDR3 DNA reads as TGTGCCAGCAGTGATTCCGGCGGGACTAGCGGGAGAATGTACACCGGGGAGCTGTTTTTT. Complete variable domain (other parts from reference TRBV2 and TRBJ2-2): EPEVTQTPSHQVTQMGQEVILRCVPISNHLYFYWYRQILGQKVEFLVSFYNNEISEKSEIFDDQFSVERPDGSNFTLKIRSTKLEDSAMYFCASSDSGGTSGRMYTGELFFGEGSRLTVL.